The 29 T cell receptor beta chains listed next were all sequenced from one sample in a study of beta chain features in type 1 diabetes (dated by TCRdb to 2016 to 2019). What the study reported, not specific to this receptor: Type 1 diabetes patients showed a moderate but significant shortening of TCRB CDR3 length in all four CD4+ subsets.

Libraries came from the immunoSEQ multiplex PCR assay. The entire amount of isolated RNA was reverse transcribed using the High Capacity cDNA Reverse Transcription Kit, so the sequenced TCRB transcripts were expressed ones. The immuneACCESS repertoire file appears here via TCRdb, limited to in-frame rearrangements. These files lack a portion of the clones; in checked studies, under half of the deficit traces to unresolved V genes, and the cause of the others is not known. Within this sample are almost 350,000 clones, with about a tenth of them counted one time only. The ten largest clones represent approximately 1% of the sample. These TCRs are of unknown antigen specificity. Sequencing was performed on central memory CD4+ T cells from blood. The receptors derive from a man under 40 with type 1 diabetes.

This clone turned up a few times. This chain uses TRBV5-6 with TRBJ2-3; D is perhaps TRBD1 or TRBD2 (5 bases each). This CDR3 contains 17 residues. CDR1 and CDR2 from the germline V gene are SGHDT and YYEEEE. Trimming left V 0 bases short and J 3 bases short, with 17 bases between. CDR3 residues: CASSLDGSGPRTDTQYF. CDR3 DNA sequence: TGTGCCAGCAGCTTGGATGGTTCGGGGCCGCGGACAGATACGCAGTATTTT.

The chain is built from TRBV11-2 and TRBJ1-2; D not certain. Looked up from germline, CDR1 is SGHAT and CDR2 is FQNNGV. With 1 base removed from V and 4 bases from J, the gap between germline ends came to 10 bases. This CDR3 contains 14 residues. The CDR3 coding sequence is TGTGCCAGCAGCTTAGTCCAAGAACCCTATGGCTACACCTTC. Protein sequence: CASSLVQEPYGYTF.

V and J are TRBV9 and TRBJ2-1; D may be TRBD2 (5 bases). Germline-derived CDR1 and CDR2 are SGDLS and YYNGEE. The ends were cut back, 1 base at V and 11 bases at J, with 19 bases in the middle. The CDR3 runs 15 residues. The CDR3 bases are TGTGCCAGCAGCGTACTAGCTGCGTCGGGAAATAAGCAGTTCTTC. Residues: CASSVLAASGNKQFF.

CDR3 region: CASSLNADINQPQHF. The CDR3 DNA follows: TGTGCCAGCAGCTTGAATGCGGACATCAATCAGCCCCAGCATTTT. The chain recombines TRBV7-9 with TRBJ1-5; a possible D gene is TRBD1 (5 bases). The CDR3 spans 15 residues. V lost 3 bases, J lost 3 bases, and 12 bases lay in between. Germline lookup yields CDR1 SEHNR and CDR2 FQNEAQ (reference sequence). Combining the CDR3 with reference TRBV7-9 and TRBJ1-5 gives the whole variable domain DTGVSQNPRHKITKRGQNVTFRCDPISEHNRLYWYRQTLGQGPEFLTYFQNEAQLEKSRLLSDRFSAERPKGSFSTLEIQRTEQGDSAMYLCASSLNADINQPQHFGDGTRLSIL.

The chain has TRBV27 and TRBJ2-3; D gene unclear. Looked up from germline, CDR1 is MNHEY and CDR2 is SMNVEV (reference sequence). V lost 3 bases and J 4 bases, leaving 14 bases between the germline ends. The CDR3 loop spans 15 amino acids. Written as DNA, the CDR3 is TGTGCCAGCAGTTTGGGGAACCTAGGCGCAGATACGCAGTATTTT. Protein: CASSLGNLGADTQYF.

This chain uses TRBV6-6 with TRBJ2-3, with TRBD1 as a possible D gene (5 bases). Trimming cost V 0 bases and J 7 bases, with 11 bases left between them. The CDR3 has 14 residues. From germline, CDR1 is MNHNY and CDR2 SVGAGI (reference sequence). DNA of the CDR3: TGTGCCAGCAGTTACTCGGACACAGGCCATACGCAGTATTTT. The encoded protein is CASSYSDTGHTQYF.

This clone has a handful of counts. Other nucleotide sequences from this sample produce the same CDR3. The CDR3 bases are TGCGCCAGCAGGGAACAAGAGACCCAGTACTTC. The encoded protein is CASREQETQYF. This chain joins TRBV5-1 and TRBJ2-5, with D unclear. The CDR3 is 11 amino acids. Germline CDR1 reads SGHRS; CDR2 reads YFSETQ. V dropped 5 bases and J dropped 2 bases, with 4 bases sitting between them.

V and J are TRBV18 and TRBJ1-6, with D unclear. CDR3 size: 13 residues. Germline loops: CDR1 KGHSH, CDR2 LQKENI. V was pared by 4 bases and J by 14 bases, with 15 bases between. The CDR3 DNA is TGTGCCAGCTCACGCGGGCGAGAAGGAACCCTCCACTTT. This gives the protein CASSRGREGTLHF.

This clone was recorded only once. The chain uses TRBV7-2 and TRBJ2-5, with unresolved D. CDR1 SGHTA and CDR2 FQGNSA come from the germline V gene. V was shortened by 4 bases and J by 4 bases, with 7 bases between the two germline ends. CDR3 length: 12 amino acids. The CDR3 is CASSWYGETQYF. CDR3 sequence (DNA): TGTGCCAGCAGCTGGTATGGAGAGACCCAGTACTTC.

The J gene is TRBJ1-1, the V gene TRBV7-2, with TRBD1 matching over 7 bases. Losses at the gene ends were 5 bases for V and 3 bases for J; bases not matched to a gene: 6. This CDR3 has 14 residues. Germline-derived CDR1 and CDR2 are SGHTA and FQGNSA. The CDR3 sequence is CASSPVQGDTEAFF. The CDR3 bases are TGTGCCAGCAGCCCTGTCCAGGGGGACACTGAAGCTTTCTTT.

The chain carries TRBV6-1 and TRBJ1-6; D remains unclear. Deletions cut 8 bases from V and 6 bases from J, with 11 bases between. This CDR3 has 13 amino acids. Germline assignment: CDR1 MNHNS and CDR2 SASEGT. CDR3 sequence: CASGGRINSPLHF. The CDR3 DNA is TGTGCCAGCGGAGGACGGATTAATTCACCCCTCCACTTT.

This clone was observed a few times. V is TRBV19 and J is TRBJ2-6; tentatively, D is TRBD1 (5 bases). This CDR3 is built from 14 residues. The V end lost 5 bases, the J end lost 1 base, and 6 bases lay between the germline ends. CDR1 and CDR2 (germline): LNHDA, SQIVND (reference sequence). The chain's CDR3 is CASSPGSGANVLTF. CDR3 nucleotide sequence: TGTGCCAGTAGTCCAGGGTCTGGGGCCAACGTCCTGACTTTC. Filled out from reference TRBV19 and TRBJ2-6, the complete variable domain reads DGGITQSPKYLFRKEGQNVTLSCEQNLNHDAMYWYRQDPGQGLRLIYYSQIVNDFQKGDIAEGYSVSREKKESFPLTVTSAQKNPTAFYLCASSPGSGANVLTFGAGSRLTVL.

CDR3: CASSRGTGSTSNQPQHF. CDR3 nucleotides: TGTGCCAGCTCACGGGGGACAGGGAGCACGAGCAATCAGCCCCAGCATTTT. This chain links TRBV18 with TRBJ1-5; TRBD1 matches 9 bases. Trimming removed 4 bases from V and 1 base from J; junction bases left unmatched: 8. The CDR3 spans 17 residues. CDR1 is KGHSH and CDR2 is LQKENI in the germline V gene.

This chain uses TRBV28 with TRBJ1-2; no reliable D call. CDR3 size: 12 residues. Germline loops: CDR1 MDHEN, CDR2 SYDVKM. The V end was cut by 3 bases, the J end by 3 bases, with 5 bases between. CDR3 sequence (DNA): TGTGCCAGCAGTTTTTCAGACTATGGCTACACCTTC. Amino acid sequence: CASSFSDYGYTF.

V and J are TRBV23-1 and TRBJ1-5; 7 bases are a match to TRBD1. TRBV23-1 is identified as an open reading frame with a role that is uncertain. V trimming: 2 bases; J trimming: 6 bases; junction bases outside the gene matches: 7. The CDR3 is made up of 15 amino acids. This CDR3 reads CASSQGTGEGQPQHF. The CDR3 DNA reads TGCGCCAGCAGTCAAGGAACAGGGGAAGGTCAGCCCCAGCATTTT.

The chain joins TRBV7-2 to TRBJ1-5, with D perhaps matching TRBD1 (5 bases). The V end was cut by 2 bases, the J end by 0 bases, with 8 bases between. CDR1 is SGHTA, CDR2 FQGNSA, per germline. This CDR3 has 15 residues. The CDR3 reads CASSLRDVSNQPQHF. For the CDR3, the DNA is TGTGCCAGCAGCTTAAGGGACGTTAGCAATCAGCCCCAGCATTTT.

This clone was seen at least ten times. Other DNA sequences in the same sample also yield this CDR3. The chain uses TRBV14 and TRBJ1-2; D perhaps matches TRBD1 (5 bases). V lost 4 bases to trimming and J lost 5 bases, with 8 bases between them. Germline CDR1 reads SGHDN; CDR2 reads FVKESK. The CDR3 extends over 12 amino acids. The CDR3 DNA is TGTGCCAGCAGCCCCAGGGATTATGGCTACACCTTC. As protein: CASSPRDYGYTF.

This chain connects TRBV5-1 to TRBJ2-5, with 10 bases matching TRBD1. The CDR3 runs 15 residues. V was clipped by 3 bases and J by 5 bases; unmatched bases: 7. The germline V gene has CDR1 SGHRS and CDR2 YFSETQ. The CDR3 region is CASSSGTGASETQYF. The CDR3 DNA follows: TGCGCCAGCAGCTCTGGGACAGGGGCAAGCGAGACCCAGTACTTC.

This clone was seen only a few times. The sample carries other DNA sequences with the same CDR3. This sequence joins TRBV11-2 and TRBJ2-6, with D unresolved. Germline CDR1 and CDR2: SGHAT and FQNNGV. Trimming removed 2 bases at V and 0 bases at J, with 5 bases between. The CDR3 is made up of 15 amino acids. The CDR3 DNA reads TGTGCCAGCAGCTTAAGATCCTCTGGGGCCAACGTCCTGACTTTC. It codes for CASSLRSSGANVLTF.

The rearrangement uses TRBV21-1 and TRBJ1-5. TRBV21-1 is assigned pseudogene status. CDR3 size: 14 residues. The DNA of the CDR3 is TGTGCCAGCAGCATGGTAGAGGTCCTAGGGCCCCAGCATTTT. It specifies CASSMVEVLGPQHF.

The chain combines TRBV18 with TRBJ1-5; no definite D call. From germline, CDR1 is KGHSH and CDR2 LQKENI. V lost 8 bases and J 9 bases, leaving 14 bases between the germline ends. CDR3 length equals 12 residues. The CDR3 DNA reads TGTGCCAGCCACAGCCCGGGGAGGCCCCAGCATTTT. Translating gives CASHSPGRPQHF.

J is TRBJ1-4 and V is TRBV7-2, with D uncertain. The V gene's germline CDR1 is SGHTA and CDR2 FQGNSA. The length of the CDR3 is 13 residues. Trimming removed 0 bases at V and 11 bases at J, with 10 bases between. CDR3 in amino acids: CASSLANSVKLFF. CDR3 nucleotides: TGTGCCAGCAGCTTAGCTAACAGCGTTAAACTGTTTTTT.

This clone was recorded at least ten times. V is TRBV14 and J is TRBJ2-1, with D possibly being TRBD2 (5 bases). This CDR3 comprises 16 residues. Germline-derived CDR1 and CDR2 are SGHDN and FVKESK. V was pared by 1 base and J by 5 bases, with 15 bases between. In DNA form, the CDR3 reads TGTGCCAGCAGCCAAGGAGGGCACAGCGAAAACAATGAGCAGTTCTTC. It translates to CASSQGGHSENNEQFF.

This clone was counted a few times. The V gene is TRBV10-2, the J gene TRBJ2-5; 7 nucleotides align to TRBD1. Germline V gives CDR1 WSHSY, CDR2 SAAADI. This CDR3 is built from 14 residues. V gave up 9 bases and J gave up 5 bases; unmatched junction bases: 12. CDR3 sequence (DNA): TGCGCCAGTGCAGTACGAGGGGGCCGCGAGACCCAGTACTTC. It yields the protein CASAVRGGRETQYF.

The rearrangement joins TRBV28 to TRBJ1-5; 7 bases fit TRBD1. This CDR3 has 15 amino acids. In germline, CDR1 is MDHEN, CDR2 SYDVKM. With 5 bases clipped from V and 2 bases from J, the junction kept 6 bases outside the gene matches. The CDR3 coding sequence is TGTGCCAGCAGTCCTTCAGGGGGGGGCAATCAGCCCCAGCATTTT. Amino acids: CASSPSGGGNQPQHF.

This clone was counted ten times or more. The V gene is TRBV7-6, the J gene TRBJ2-7, with 9 bases that match TRBD1. J gave up 4 bases and V 5 bases, and 9 bases lay outside the gene matches. The germline gives CDR1 SGHVS, CDR2 FNYEAQ. The CDR3 is made up of 15 amino acids. Written as DNA, the CDR3 is TGTGCCAGCAGCCAAGGGACAGGGTACTTGTACGAGCAGTACTTC. Its translation: CASSQGTGYLYEQYF. The variable domain in full, completed from reference TRBV7-6 and TRBJ2-7, reads GAGVSQSPRYKVTKRGQDVALRCDPISGHVSLYWYRQALGQGPEFLTYFNYEAQQDKSGLPNDRFSAERPEGSISTLTIQRTEQRDSAMYRCASSQGTGYLYEQYFGPGTRLTVT.

Only a few counts were recorded for this clone. The rearrangement uses TRBV7-2 and TRBJ2-7; 9 nucleotides match TRBD2. V was clipped by 5 bases and J by 5 bases; unmatched bases: 4. The CDR3 is 13 amino acids. Germline values: CDR1 SGHTA, CDR2 FQGNSA. This CDR3 reads CASSQAGGHEQYF. The DNA of the CDR3 is TGTGCCAGCAGCCAAGCGGGGGGACACGAGCAGTACTTC.

This clone was detected a few times. Other DNA sequences within the sample encode an identical CDR3. The rearrangement joins TRBV5-1 to TRBJ2-2; D remains ambiguous. Germline loops: CDR1 SGHRS, CDR2 YFSETQ. With 0 bases removed from V and 0 bases from J, the gap between germline ends came to 3 bases. The CDR3 runs 14 residues. The CDR3 here is CASSLVTNTGELFF. In nucleotides, the CDR3 is TGCGCCAGCAGCTTGGTGACGAACACCGGGGAGCTGTTTTTT.

The rearrangement links TRBV30 to TRBJ1-5; D might be TRBD1 (5 bases). The V gene lost 3 bases and the J gene lost 0 bases, with 6 bases spanning the gap. Looked up from germline, CDR1 is GTSNPN and CDR2 is SVGIG (reference sequence). The CDR3 spans 13 residues. The CDR3: CAWSDSSNQPQHF. The DNA of the CDR3 is TGTGCCTGGAGCGACAGTAGCAATCAGCCCCAGCATTTT.